The 9 T cell receptor beta chains below come from one sample, sequenced in a study of shared clonotypes between healthy human individuals (TCRdb year 2020). The protocol used for the library was the immunoSEQ multiplex PCR assay. TCRdb retrieved this table from immuneACCESS and kept in-frame rearrangements only. Not all clones are present; in checked studies, unresolved V genes account for under half, and no reason is known for the remainder. Recorded for this sample are 1.5 million to 2.5 million clones; roughly 94% of them occurred a single time. The ten most abundant clones make up approximately 1.2% of the sample. For the CD8 naive samples, CD45RO-negative cells were positively selected for CCR7, yielding a CD45RA+CCR7+ population from which TemRA cells were excluded. The material sequenced was naive CD8+ T cells sorted from blood. This specimen's cell subset or site label, interpreted: CD45RA+CCR7+. The receptors originated from a man aged 18-30 years in good health.

V and J are TRBV11-2 and TRBJ2-1, with D perhaps given as TRBD1 or TRBD2 (5 bases each). Germline values: CDR1 SGHAT, CDR2 FQNNGV. CDR3 length equals 14 residues. Trimming removed 4 bases at V and 3 bases at J, with 10 bases between. DNA of the CDR3: TGTGCCAGCAGCTCCGGGACCGGCTACAATGAGCAGTTCTTC. Amino acids: CASSSGTGYNEQFF.

The chain joins TRBV6-5 to TRBJ2-5; 8 bases match TRBD1. Germline CDR1 and CDR2: MNHEY and SVGAGI. The CDR3 has 15 residues. The junction had 11 bases not matched to a gene; V was cut back by 6 bases and J by 5 bases. Here the CDR3 reads CASSQTTGAFETQYF. CDR3 bases: TGTGCCAGCAGCCAAACGACAGGGGCGTTCGAGACCCAGTACTTC.

Details on this clone: A much larger clone is a single base away; this may be a read error. The same CDR3 is also encoded by other DNA sequences in this sample. This rearrangement joins TRBV9 to TRBJ2-2; D remains ambiguous. Germline V gives CDR1 SGDLS, CDR2 YYNGEE. Trimming cost V 4 bases and J 2 bases, with 3 bases left between them. This CDR3 is built from 12 residues. CDR3 amino acids: CASSLNTGELFF. In DNA, the CDR3 is TGTGCCAGCAGCCTAAACACCGGGGAGCTGTTTTTT.

Concerning this clone: The same CDR3 also results from other DNA sequences found in this sample. V is TRBV7-9 and J is TRBJ2-7; tentatively, D is TRBD2 (5 bases). Trimming took off 5 bases at V and 3 bases at J, with 11 bases between the two ends. CDR3 length: 13 residues. Germline V gene data show CDR1 as SEHNR and CDR2 as FQNEAQ (reference sequence). DNA for the CDR3: TGTGCCAGCAGCCCCCGGGGAGACTACGAGCAGTACTTC. Its translation: CASSPRGDYEQYF.

The chain links TRBV19 to TRBJ1-5; D not resolved. The CDR3 consists of 18 residues. V dropped 5 bases and J dropped 5 bases, with 25 bases sitting between them. CDR1 is LNHDA, CDR2 SQIVND, per germline (reference sequence). CDR3 DNA: TGTGCCAGTAGTCACCACGTGGGCGGTCCTAAGGAGGATCAGCCCCAGCATTTT. Its protein is CASSHHVGGPKEDQPQHF.

The V gene is TRBV7-9, the J gene TRBJ2-5; the match to TRBD2 covers 8 bases. This CDR3 contains 14 residues. Germline V lookup: CDR1 SEHNR, CDR2 FQNEAQ (reference sequence). The J segment lost 7 bases and the V segment lost 8 bases, leaving 12 bases of the junction unmatched. This CDR3 reads CASCPRGVIGTQYF. For the CDR3, the DNA is TGTGCCAGCTGCCCGCGGGGGGTCATAGGGACCCAGTACTTC.

The chain joins TRBV4-2 to TRBJ1-2, with D tentatively TRBD1 (5 bases). Germline V CDR1 and CDR2: LGHNA, YNFKEQ. V was trimmed by 0 bases and J by 9 bases, leaving 14 bases between them. This CDR3 contains 14 residues. CDR3 DNA: TGTGCCAGCAGCCAAGATAGGAGTGGGGCTCGCTACACCTTC. Translation: CASSQDRSGARYTF.

This chain links TRBV27 with TRBJ2-3; the D is unclear. V lost 2 bases, J lost 2 bases, and 8 bases lay in between. The CDR3 totals 14 residues. Germline lookup yields CDR1 MNHEY and CDR2 SMNVEV (reference sequence). CDR3 region: CASSLMGFTDTQYF. The CDR3 DNA sequence: TGTGCCAGCAGTTTAATGGGGTTCACAGATACGCAGTATTTT.

The chain couples TRBV4-3 to TRBJ2-1, with 9 bases identical to TRBD2. Germline CDR1 and CDR2: LGHNA and YSLEER. The CDR3 runs to 16 residues. V lost 0 bases to trimming and J lost 6 bases; unmatched junction nucleotides: 6. The CDR3: CASSQDASGNPNEQFF. CDR3 bases: TGCGCCAGCAGCCAAGATGCTAGCGGGAACCCCAATGAGCAGTTCTTC.